The 22 T cell receptor beta chains below were found in one sample sequenced in a study of T cell changes during pregnancy in multiple sclerosis. Assay: immunoSEQ multiplex PCR; the TCRdb copy retains only in-frame clones and omits some. Seen here are roughly 37,000 clones, 91% observed once, and the top ten hold 0.4% to 0.6%. The input for sequencing was CD4+ T cells from peripheral blood mononuclear cells, taken in the second trimester of pregnancy. The receptors were sampled from a female donor in good health, enrolled as a control in a pregnancy study.

This clone was recorded a few times. This chain's CDR3 is CASSYIQGNSPLHF. CDR3 in DNA: TGTGCCAGCAGTTACATACAGGGCAATTCACCCCTCCACTTT. The rearrangement uses TRBV6-5 and TRBJ1-6; maybe TRBD1 (6 bases). Trimming pared 2 bases from V and 7 bases from J, leaving 9 bases between. This CDR3 has 14 amino acids. The germline V gene has CDR1 MNHEY and CDR2 SVGAGI.

CDR3: CASSINPSNQPQHF. DNA of the CDR3: TGTGCCAGTAGTATTAATCCCTCCAATCAGCCCCAGCATTTT. The V and J genes are TRBV19 and TRBJ1-5; D is unclear. This CDR3 region has 14 residues. CDR1 is LNHDA and CDR2 is SQIVND in the germline V gene (reference sequence). Trimming left V 3 bases short and J 3 bases short, with 9 bases between.

The J gene is TRBJ1-3, the V gene TRBV10-3, with TRBD1 matching over 9 bases. This CDR3 has 17 amino acids. Germline V gene lookup returns CDR1 ENHRY and CDR2 SYGVKD. Germline trimming cut 3 bases from V and 7 bases from J; bases unmatched to any gene: 13. Here the CDR3 reads CAISELMGQGSWNTIYF. The CDR3 region has the DNA TGTGCCATCAGTGAACTTATGGGACAGGGCAGCTGGAACACCATATATTTT.

As to this clone: One end of the junction varies from germline; a read error may be responsible. This sequence joins TRBV29-1 and TRBJ2-5; tentatively, D is TRBD2 (5 bases). Germline values: CDR1 SQVTM, CDR2 ANQGSEA. The CDR3 extends over 14 amino acids. The CDR3 nucleotides are TGCAGCGTCGAAGGACTTTTACGGCAAGAGACCCAGTACTTC. Translating gives CSVEGLLRQETQYF.

The chain is built from TRBV29-1 and TRBJ2-3, with 8 bases fitting TRBD1. Germline lookup yields CDR1 SQVTM and CDR2 ANQGSEA. V trimming: 6 bases; J trimming: 3 bases; junction bases outside the gene matches: 2. The CDR3 sequence is 12 residues long. The CDR3 coding sequence is TGCAGCGTAACAGGGGGGACAGATACGCAGTATTTT. Its protein product is CSVTGGTDTQYF.

This clone qualifies as medium-sized. J is TRBJ1-1 and V is TRBV5-1; tentative D call: TRBD1 (6 bases). The V end was cut by 4 bases, the J end by 2 bases, with 12 bases between. CDR3 length: 14 amino acids. Looked up from germline, CDR1 is SGHRS and CDR2 is YFSETQ. CDR3 DNA sequence: TGCGCCAGCAGCAATGGACAGCCAAACACTGAAGCTTTCTTT. Amino acid sequence: CASSNGQPNTEAFF.

This clone came up once. J is TRBJ1-5 and V is TRBV2; 7 bases fit TRBD1. CDR1 and CDR2 (germline): SNHLY, FYNNEI. This CDR3 comprises 13 residues. V dropped 6 bases and J dropped 7; count of bases not matched to a gene: 6. The CDR3 here is CASSSDRDQPQHF. In DNA, the CDR3 is TGTGCCAGCAGCTCCGACAGGGACCAGCCCCAGCATTTT.

The chain joins TRBV2 to TRBJ2-7; 8 nucleotides align to TRBD1. Germline lookup yields CDR1 SNHLY and CDR2 FYNNEI. V gave up 4 bases and J gave up 7 bases; unmatched junction bases: 9. There are 14 residues in the CDR3. The CDR3 spells CASSVSQGAREQYF. CDR3 nucleotide sequence: TGTGCCAGCAGTGTTAGCCAGGGGGCTCGTGAGCAGTACTTC.

This rearrangement joins TRBV9 to TRBJ2-7; 12 bases match TRBD2. The CDR3 is 16 amino acids. The V and J ends lost 2 bases and 5 bases, in that order; junction bases with no gene match: 8. The V gene's germline CDR1 is SGDLS and CDR2 YYNGEE. CDR3 sequence: CASSVSWTSGINEQYF. The CDR3 nucleotides read TGTGCCAGCAGCGTCTCCTGGACTAGCGGGATTAACGAGCAGTACTTC.

The gene calls are TRBV2 and TRBJ2-6; D is possibly TRBD2 (6 bases). CDR3 length: 16 amino acids. Between the trimmed V and J ends, which lost 9 bases and 0 bases, there was a span of 15 bases. Germline CDR1 is SNHLY and CDR2 is FYNNEI. CDR3 nucleotides: TGTGCCAGTATAGGGGTCGGGGGCTCTGGGGCCAACGTCCTGACTTTC. This encodes CASIGVGGSGANVLTF.

The chain recombines TRBV28 with TRBJ2-1; 8 bases match TRBD1. Germline-derived CDR1 and CDR2 are MDHEN and SYDVKM. J was trimmed by 7 bases and V by 3 bases; bases with no gene match: 11. The CDR3 is made up of 16 amino acids. CDR3 coding DNA: TGTGCCAGCAGTTTGACCCAGGGGGCTGGTTGGAATGAGCAGTTCTTC. This codes for CASSLTQGAGWNEQFF.

This rearrangement joins TRBV7-9 to TRBJ1-4, with 7 bases fitting TRBD1. The J segment lost 4 bases and the V segment lost 5 bases, leaving 19 bases of the junction unmatched. Germline loops: CDR1 SEHNR, CDR2 FQNEAQ (reference sequence). The CDR3 covers 19 residues. Here the CDR3 reads CASSPGSLRHGTVNEKLFF. The CDR3 DNA follows: TGTGCCAGCAGCCCCGGATCCCTCCGTCACGGGACAGTTAATGAAAAACTGTTTTTT. Drawing the rest from reference TRBV7-9 and TRBJ1-4, the complete variable domain is DTGVSQNPRHKITKRGQNVTFRCDPISEHNRLYWYRQTLGQGPEFLTYFQNEAQLEKSRLLSDRFSAERPKGSFSTLEIQRTEQGDSAMYLCASSPGSLRHGTVNEKLFFGSGTQLSVL.

This chain connects TRBV28 to TRBJ1-1; unclear D gene. The V end was cut by 3 bases, the J end by 4 bases, with 9 bases between. The germline V gene has CDR1 MDHEN and CDR2 SYDVKM. This CDR3 has 13 residues. CDR3 nucleotides: TGTGCCAGCAGTTTTTTATGGGCCACTGAAGCTTTCTTT. This gives the protein CASSFLWATEAFF.

J is TRBJ1-1 and V is TRBV5-1, with D perhaps matching TRBD1 (5 bases). V was trimmed by 4 bases and J by 1 base, leaving 14 bases between them. This CDR3 is built from 15 residues. The V gene's germline CDR1 is SGHRS and CDR2 YFSETQ. Written as DNA, the CDR3 is TGCGCCAGCAGCCCCGGGGGGGGTGCGAACACTGAAGCTTTCTTT. Residues: CASSPGGGANTEAFF.

V and J are TRBV7-3 and TRBJ2-3, with D perhaps matching TRBD2 (5 bases). Per the germline V gene, CDR1 is SGHTA and CDR2 is FQGTGA. This CDR3 spans 14 amino acids. Trimming pared 5 bases from V and 0 bases from J, leaving 9 bases between. The CDR3 DNA reads TGTGCCAGCAGCAGGACTTCTAGCACAGATACGCAGTATTTT. Amino acid sequence: CASSRTSSTDTQYF.

The rearrangement links TRBV7-6 to TRBJ2-5; D not resolved. This CDR3 region has 13 residues. Per the germline V gene, CDR1 is SGHVS and CDR2 is FNYEAQ. Trimming stripped 1 base from V and 4 bases from J, with 7 bases between. The DNA of the CDR3 is TGTGCCAGCAGCTTAGAGAGGCGAGAGACCCAGTACTTC. Its translation is CASSLERRETQYF.

This chain uses TRBV28 with TRBJ1-3; a possible D gene is TRBD1 (6 bases). The V end was cut by 2 bases, the J end by 2 bases, with 7 bases between. CDR3 size: 14 residues. The germline V gene encodes CDR1 MDHEN and CDR2 SYDVKM. CDR3 protein: CASSLAGAGNTIYF. The CDR3, as DNA: TGTGCCAGCAGTTTAGCAGGGGCTGGAAACACCATATATTTT. Complete variable domain (other parts from reference TRBV28 and TRBJ1-3): DVKVTQSSRYLVKRTGEKVFLECVQDMDHENMFWYRQDPGLGLRLIYFSYDVKMKEKGDIPEGYSVSREKKERFSLILESASTNQTSMYLCASSLAGAGNTIYFGEGSWLTVV.

This chain joins TRBV30 and TRBJ1-2; a possible D gene is TRBD1 (5 bases). The V gene's germline CDR1 is GTSNPN and CDR2 SVGIG (reference sequence). This CDR3 region has 13 residues. Trimming took off 1 base at V and 7 bases at J, with 13 bases between the two ends. CDR3 loop: CAWSAPRAGGYTF. CDR3 DNA sequence: TGTGCCTGGAGTGCCCCCAGGGCCGGTGGCTACACCTTC.

The chain couples TRBV9 to TRBJ1-2; D is undetermined. The germline V gene encodes CDR1 SGDLS and CDR2 YYNGEE. V gave up 3 bases and J gave up 3 bases, with 6 bases separating them. The CDR3 spans 12 residues. The CDR3 coding sequence is TGTGCCAGCAGCGCACAGTACTATGGCTACACCTTC. Translation: CASSAQYYGYTF.

The CDR3 region is CASSPRLAGAYEQYF. DNA for the CDR3: TGTGCCAGCAGTCCCCGACTAGCGGGGGCCTACGAGCAGTACTTC. V usage is TRBV6-5 and J usage is TRBJ2-7, with 12 nucleotides matching TRBD2. V lost 5 bases to trimming and J lost 2 bases; unmatched junction nucleotides: 4. Germline lookup yields CDR1 MNHEY and CDR2 SVGAGI. This CDR3 contains 15 residues.

This clone came up a few times. This chain links TRBV6-6 with TRBJ1-5; D not resolved. Germline assignment: CDR1 MNHNY and CDR2 SVGAGI (reference sequence). Trimming cost V 6 bases and J 10 bases, with 16 bases left between them. This CDR3 has 13 residues. The CDR3 DNA reads as TGTGCCAGCAGCCGCTCAGAGGTTGAACCCCAGCATTTT. It codes for CASSRSEVEPQHF.

The rearrangement joins TRBV10-3 to TRBJ2-1; TRBD2 aligns across 13 bases. The CDR3 loop spans 16 amino acids. The V gene end was trimmed by 7 bases and the J gene end by 6 bases; junction bases not matched to a gene: 9. Germline V gives CDR1 ENHRY, CDR2 SYGVKD. The CDR3 nucleotides read TGTGCCATCACCCGATCACTAGCGGGAGGGCCCAATGAGCAGTTCTTC. It yields the protein CAITRSLAGGPNEQFF.